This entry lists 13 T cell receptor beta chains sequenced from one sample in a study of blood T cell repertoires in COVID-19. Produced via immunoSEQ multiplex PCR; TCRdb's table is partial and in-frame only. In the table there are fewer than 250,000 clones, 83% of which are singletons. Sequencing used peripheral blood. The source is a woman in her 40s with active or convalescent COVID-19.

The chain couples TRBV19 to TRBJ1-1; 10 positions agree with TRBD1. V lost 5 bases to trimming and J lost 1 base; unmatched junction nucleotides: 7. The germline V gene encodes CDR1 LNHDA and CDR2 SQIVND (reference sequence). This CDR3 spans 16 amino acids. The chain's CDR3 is CASSGGTGVWNTEAFF. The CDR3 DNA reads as TGTGCCAGTAGTGGGGGGACAGGGGTTTGGAACACTGAAGCTTTCTTT.

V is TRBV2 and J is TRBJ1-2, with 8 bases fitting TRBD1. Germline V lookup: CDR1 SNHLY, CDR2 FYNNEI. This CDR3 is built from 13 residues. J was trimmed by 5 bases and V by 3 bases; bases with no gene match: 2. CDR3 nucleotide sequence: TGTGCCAGCAGTGATGGACAGGGTTATGGCTACACCTTC. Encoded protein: CASSDGQGYGYTF. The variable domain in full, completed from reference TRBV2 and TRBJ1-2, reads EPEVTQTPSHQVTQMGQEVILRCVPISNHLYFYWYRQILGQKVEFLVSFYNNEISEKSEIFDDQFSVERPDGSNFTLKIRSTKLEDSAMYFCASSDGQGYGYTFGSGTRLTVV.

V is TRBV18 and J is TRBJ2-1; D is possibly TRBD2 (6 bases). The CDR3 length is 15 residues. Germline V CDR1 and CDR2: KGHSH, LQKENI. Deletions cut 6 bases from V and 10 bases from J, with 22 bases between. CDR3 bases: TGTGCCAGCTCCCCCCCCGCGGGAAAAGCAATGGAGCAGTTCTTC. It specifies CASSPPAGKAMEQFF.

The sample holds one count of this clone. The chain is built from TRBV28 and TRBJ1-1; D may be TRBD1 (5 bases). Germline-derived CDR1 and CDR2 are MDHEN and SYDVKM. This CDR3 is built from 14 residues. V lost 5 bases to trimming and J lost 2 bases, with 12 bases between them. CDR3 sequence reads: CASSAIQGNTEAFF. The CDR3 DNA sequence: TGTGCCAGCAGTGCCATCCAGGGTAACACTGAAGCTTTCTTT.

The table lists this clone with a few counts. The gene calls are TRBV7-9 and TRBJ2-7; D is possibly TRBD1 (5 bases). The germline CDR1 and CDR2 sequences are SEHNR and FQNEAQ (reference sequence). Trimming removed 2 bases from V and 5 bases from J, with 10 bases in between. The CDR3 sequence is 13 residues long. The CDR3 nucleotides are TGTGCCAGCAGCTTAATGGGGCACCACGAGCAGTACTTC. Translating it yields CASSLMGHHEQYF.

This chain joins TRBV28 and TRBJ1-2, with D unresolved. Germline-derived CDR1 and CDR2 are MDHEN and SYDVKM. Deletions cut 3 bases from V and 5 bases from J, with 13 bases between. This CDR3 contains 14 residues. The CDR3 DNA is TGTGCCAGCAGTTTGGGTGCCGGGATGTATGGCTACACCTTC. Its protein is CASSLGAGMYGYTF.

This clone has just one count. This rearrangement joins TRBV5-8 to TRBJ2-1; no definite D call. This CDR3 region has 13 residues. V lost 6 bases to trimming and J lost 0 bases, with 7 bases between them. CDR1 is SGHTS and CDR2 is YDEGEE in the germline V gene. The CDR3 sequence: CASTRSSYNEQFF. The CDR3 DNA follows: TGTGCCAGCACGAGGTCCTCCTACAATGAGCAGTTCTTC.

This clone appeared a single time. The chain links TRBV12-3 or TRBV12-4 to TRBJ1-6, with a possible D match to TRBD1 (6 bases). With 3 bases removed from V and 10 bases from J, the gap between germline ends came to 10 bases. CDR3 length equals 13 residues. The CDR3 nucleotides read TGTGCCAGCAGTTTCCAGGGGCAATCACCCCTCCACTTT. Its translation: CASSFQGQSPLHF.

The CDR3 spells CASSLGAGSGNTEAFF. The CDR3 bases are TGTGCCAGCAGCTTAGGGGCAGGGTCAGGGAACACTGAAGCTTTCTTT. The chain carries TRBV7-2 and TRBJ1-1; TRBD1 is a possible D gene (5 bases). The germline gives CDR1 SGHTA, CDR2 FQGNSA. The V end lost 1 base, the J end lost 1 base, and 13 bases lay between the germline ends. CDR3 length equals 16 residues. Filled out from reference TRBV7-2 and TRBJ1-1, the complete variable domain reads GAGVSQSPSNKVTEKGKDVELRCDPISGHTALYWYRQSLGQGLEFLIYFQGNSAPDKSGLPSDRFSAERTGGSVSTLTIQRTQQEDSAVYLCASSLGAGSGNTEAFFGQGTRLTVV.

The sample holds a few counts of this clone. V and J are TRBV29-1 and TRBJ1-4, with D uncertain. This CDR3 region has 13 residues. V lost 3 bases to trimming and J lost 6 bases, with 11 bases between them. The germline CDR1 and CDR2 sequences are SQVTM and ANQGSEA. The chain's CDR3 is CSVEAGGDEKLFF. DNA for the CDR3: TGCAGCGTTGAGGCAGGAGGCGATGAAAAACTGTTTTTT. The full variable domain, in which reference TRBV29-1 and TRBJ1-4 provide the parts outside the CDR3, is SAVISQKPSRDICQRGTSLTIQCQVDSQVTMMFWYRQQPGQSLTLIATANQGSEATYESGFVIDKFPISRPNLTFSTLTVSNMSPEDSSIYLCSVEAGGDEKLFFGSGTQLSVL.

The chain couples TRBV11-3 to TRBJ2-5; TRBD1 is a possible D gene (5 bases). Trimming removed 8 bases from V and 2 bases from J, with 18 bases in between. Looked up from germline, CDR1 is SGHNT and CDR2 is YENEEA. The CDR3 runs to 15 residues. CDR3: CASSMGRFLQETQYF. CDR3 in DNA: TGTGCCAGCTCCATGGGGCGGTTCCTTCAAGAGACCCAGTACTTC.

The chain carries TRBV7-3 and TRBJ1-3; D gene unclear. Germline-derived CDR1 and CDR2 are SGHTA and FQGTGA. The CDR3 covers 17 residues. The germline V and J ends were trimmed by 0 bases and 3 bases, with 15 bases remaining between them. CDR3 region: CASSLTLRGGNGNTIYF. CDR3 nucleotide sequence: TGTGCCAGCAGCTTAACTCTTCGGGGAGGGAATGGAAACACCATATATTTT.

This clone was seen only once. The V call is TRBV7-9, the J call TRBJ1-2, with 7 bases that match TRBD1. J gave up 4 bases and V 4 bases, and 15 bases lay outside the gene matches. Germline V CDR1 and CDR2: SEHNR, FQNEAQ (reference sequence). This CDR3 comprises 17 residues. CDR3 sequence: CASSSKGAALIGYGYTF. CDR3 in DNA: TGTGCCAGCAGCTCGAAGGGGGCGGCACTCATAGGCTATGGCTACACCTTC. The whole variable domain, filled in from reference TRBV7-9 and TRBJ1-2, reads DTGVSQNPRHKITKRGQNVTFRCDPISEHNRLYWYRQTLGQGPEFLTYFQNEAQLEKSRLLSDRFSAERPKGSFSTLEIQRTEQGDSAMYLCASSSKGAALIGYGYTFGSGTRLTVV.